The 20 T cell receptor beta chains below come from one sample, sequenced in a study of T-cell reconstitution after alpha-beta-depleted transplantation in children. Preparation of the TCRbeta library was carried out with unique molecular identifiers. MiXCR, run by TCRdb on the PCR reads, gives a single entry per CDR3 protein. The table includes about 1,000,000 distinct CDR3 sequences, around 30% detected once. Specimen: PBMCs, mostly from graft donor cells, collected 360 days after TCRalphabeta/CD19-depleted stem cell transplant. The source of these receptors is a boy in the first two years of life who had a stem cell transplant for SCID, so the T cells may come from the graft donor.

About this clonotype itself: Likely a read error: the CDR3 ends without its conserved phenylalanine or tryptophan. The chain joins TRBV4-1 to TRBJ1-4; no clear D. Trimming shortened V by 0 bases and J by 7 bases, and 12 bases separated the two germline ends. This CDR3 is built from 15 residues. The germline V gene has CDR1 MGHRA and CDR2 YSYEKL. In DNA, the CDR3 is TGCGCCAGCAGCCAAGATGGCAAGCGGAGTGAAAAACTGTTTTGT. Amino acids: CASSQDGKRSEKLFC.

This clonotype has only a few counts. The chain combines TRBV29-1 with TRBJ1-5; D remains unclear. The CDR3 consists of 9 residues. V lost 6 bases and J lost 11, with 8 bases in between. The germline V gene has CDR1 SQVTM and CDR2 ANQGSEA. The CDR3 loop reads CSVRRAQHF. The DNA of the CDR3 is TGCAGCGTAAGGAGAGCCCAGCATTTT.

The CDR3 DNA reads TGTGCCAGCAGTTTCCAGAACGCCTACGAGCAGTACTTC. It yields the protein CASSFQNAYEQYF. The chain recombines TRBV12-3 or TRBV12-4 with TRBJ2-7; no reliable D call. The CDR3 has 13 residues. The V end lost 3 bases, the J end lost 2 bases, and 8 bases lay between the germline ends.

The chain has TRBV7-6 and TRBJ2-3; 10 bases are a match to TRBD1. Per the germline V gene, CDR1 is SGHVS and CDR2 is FNYEAQ. The J segment lost 8 bases and the V segment lost 3 bases, leaving 5 bases of the junction unmatched. The CDR3 is made up of 14 amino acids. This CDR3 reads CASSFGQGEVTQYF. The CDR3 DNA reads TGTGCCAGCAGCTTCGGACAGGGGGAAGTTACGCAGTATTTT.

The chain employs TRBV28 and TRBJ2-1; 7 positions agree with TRBD1. The CDR3 is 16 residues long. Looked up from germline, CDR1 is MDHEN and CDR2 is SYDVKM. J gave up 7 bases and V 4 bases, and 13 bases lay outside the gene matches. The CDR3 here is CASSSPGTASVNEQFF. CDR3 in DNA: TGTGCCAGCAGTTCCCCCGGGACAGCGAGTGTGAATGAGCAGTTCTTC. The variable domain in full, with the rest retrieved from reference TRBV28 and TRBJ2-1, is DVKVTQSSRYLVKRTGEKVFLECVQDMDHENMFWYRQDPGLGLRLIYFSYDVKMKEKGDIPEGYSVSREKKERFSLILESASTNQTSMYLCASSSPGTASVNEQFFGPGTRLTVL.

This clonotype was detected many times. The gene calls are TRBV7-6 and TRBJ1-3; TRBD1 matches at 8 bases. CDR3 size: 14 residues. Germline trimming cut 3 bases from V and 8 bases from J; bases unmatched to any gene: 6. Germline-derived CDR1 and CDR2 are SGHVS and FNYEAQ. In DNA, the CDR3 is TGTGCCAGCAGCTTTTCGGACAGGGCGTACACCATATATTTT. Protein sequence: CASSFSDRAYTIYF. Variable domain in full (rest from reference TRBV7-6 and TRBJ1-3): GAGVSQSPRYKVTKRGQDVALRCDPISGHVSLYWYRQALGQGPEFLTYFNYEAQQDKSGLPNDRFSAERPEGSISTLTIQRTEQRDSAMYRCASSFSDRAYTIYFGEGSWLTVV.

The V and J genes are TRBV7-2 and TRBJ2-1; D might be TRBD1 or TRBD2, each matching 7 bases. V shed 0 bases and J shed 7 bases, with 10 bases lying between them. The germline CDR1 and CDR2 sequences are SGHTA and FQGNSA. The CDR3 contains 14 residues. DNA of the CDR3: TGTGCCAGCAGCTTAGCGCAGGGGGGGAATGAGCAGTTCTTC. This sequence encodes CASSLAQGGNEQFF.

V is TRBV6-1 and J is TRBJ1-6, with 7 bases that match TRBD1. The V gene end was trimmed by 7 bases and the J gene end by 10 bases; junction bases not matched to a gene: 10. Germline V gene data show CDR1 as MNHNS and CDR2 as SASEGT. CDR3 length equals 14 residues. The CDR3 nucleotides are TGTGCCAGCATGAAGGGGGCGCTGGGATCACCCCTCCACTTT. Protein: CASMKGALGSPLHF.

This clonotype was counted only a few times. J is TRBJ2-5 and V is TRBV4-1, with TRBD1 as a possible D gene (6 bases). Germline V gives CDR1 MGHRA, CDR2 YSYEKL. There are 17 residues in the CDR3. V shed 2 bases and J shed 3 bases, with 19 bases lying between them. The CDR3 reads CASSQLLSGQSKETQYF. The CDR3, as DNA: TGCGCCAGCAGCCAATTACTATCAGGACAGAGTAAAGAGACCCAGTACTTC.

The sample holds a few counts of this clonotype. The rearrangement links TRBV5-1 to TRBJ2-2; D unresolved. V lost 4 bases to trimming and J lost 0 bases, with 10 bases between them. This CDR3 spans 15 amino acids. The germline gives CDR1 SGHRS, CDR2 YFSETQ. DNA of the CDR3: TGCGCCAGCAGCGAAGACCCTGCGAACACCGGGGAGCTGTTTTTT. The encoded protein is CASSEDPANTGELFF.

This clonotype appeared a few times. The rearrangement uses TRBV20-1 and TRBJ1-5; no firm D call. This CDR3 comprises 12 residues. Germline V gives CDR1 DFQATT, CDR2 SNEGSKA (reference sequence). The V gene lost 3 bases and the J gene lost 13 bases, with 16 bases spanning the gap. CDR3 DNA: TGCAGTGCTAGGGCTGACGGGCTTTGGCAGCATTTT. This translates into CSARADGLWQHF.

The CDR3 DNA reads TGCGCCAGCAGCTTCGAGGGCCCCCAAGAGACCCAGTACTTC. Its translation: CASSFEGPQETQYF. This chain joins TRBV5-1 and TRBJ2-5, with D possibly TRBD2 on 5 matching bases. From germline, CDR1 is SGHRS and CDR2 YFSETQ. V lost 2 bases and J lost 1, with 9 bases in between. The CDR3 has 14 amino acids.

This clonotype was counted between two and nine times. The chain carries TRBV5-1 and TRBJ2-1, with D possibly being TRBD1 (6 bases). With 6 bases removed from V and 14 bases from J, the gap between germline ends came to 15 bases. Per the germline V gene, CDR1 is SGHRS and CDR2 is YFSETQ. CDR3 length: 11 amino acids. CDR3 nucleotide sequence: TGCGCCAGCAATACCCCTAAGGGGGAGTTCTTC. Its translation: CASNTPKGEFF.

V usage is TRBV18 and J usage is TRBJ2-5; 7 bases match TRBD2. CDR3 size: 14 residues. V lost 0 bases and J lost 2; bases outside the gene matches: 0. Germline V gene lookup returns CDR1 KGHSH and CDR2 LQKENI. The CDR3 spells CASSPPGLQETQYF. In nucleotides, the CDR3 is TGTGCCAGCTCACCACCGGGACTACAAGAGACCCAGTACTTC.

The CDR3 region has the DNA TGTGCCAGCAGTTCGATTAGCGGGGGGTTACGAGATACGCAGTATTTT. It codes for CASSSISGGLRDTQYF. The chain recombines TRBV12-3 or TRBV12-4 with TRBJ2-3, with 10 bases lining up with TRBD2. Unmatched junction bases numbered 9, after V lost 4 bases and J lost 5 bases. The CDR3 runs 16 residues.

The chain has TRBV12-3 or TRBV12-4 and TRBJ2-2, with D possibly TRBD1 on 6 matching bases. The CDR3 consists of 16 residues. With 2 bases removed from V and 7 bases from J, the gap between germline ends came to 17 bases. CDR3 sequence reads: CASSLYGTPIGGELFF. CDR3 coding DNA: TGTGCCAGCAGTTTATACGGGACACCAATCGGCGGGGAGCTGTTTTTT.

This chain connects TRBV11-1 to TRBJ1-3; D might be TRBD1 (5 bases). The CDR3 has 18 amino acids. Germline-derived CDR1 and CDR2 are SGHAT and FQDESV (reference sequence). Trimming pared 3 bases from V and 5 bases from J, leaving 23 bases between. CDR3 DNA: TGTGCCAGCAGCTTTTACGGGTATCGGGACGCGCGCCGAAACACCATATATTTT. Translating it yields CASSFYGYRDARRNTIYF.

The gene calls are TRBV5-1 and TRBJ1-5, with a weak D call TRBD1 (6 bases). Trimming removed 4 bases at V and 5 bases at J, with 16 bases between. Germline assignment: CDR1 SGHRS and CDR2 YFSETQ. This CDR3 is 15 amino acids long. The CDR3 is CASSVDSFLDQPQHF. The CDR3 DNA reads TGCGCCAGCAGCGTGGACAGTTTTTTGGATCAGCCCCAGCATTTT.

J is TRBJ2-7 and V is TRBV10-3, with D maybe TRBD2 (6 bases). CDR1 and CDR2 from the germline V gene are ENHRY and SYGVKD. This CDR3 comprises 15 residues. V was pared by 2 bases and J by 3 bases, with 14 bases between. The CDR3 nucleotides are TGTGCCATCAGTGAGCGGAGGGTTCTTTTCTACGAGCAGTACTTC. It is translated as CAISERRVLFYEQYF.

V usage is TRBV29-1 and J usage is TRBJ2-2; D not resolved. The ends were cut back, 0 bases at V and 4 bases at J, with 12 bases in the middle. CDR1 is SQVTM, CDR2 ANQGSEA, per germline. The CDR3 sequence is 15 residues long. The CDR3 region has the DNA TGCAGCGTTGAAGATTCTACAGACTCCACCGGGGAGCTGTTTTTT. Amino acids: CSVEDSTDSTGELFF.